Each of the 14 T cell receptor beta chains below was sequenced from the same sample in a study of Graves' ophthalmopathy and Graves' hyperthyroidism. TCR beta CDR3 regions were amplified from RNA transcripts. A first-round RT-PCR used HTBI primers, followed by a second-round multiplex PCR. One entry per CDR3 protein, called by TCRdb with MiXCR from the multiplex PCR reads. Found here are roughly 480,000 distinct CDR3 sequences, roughly an eighth of them singletons; the top ten hold 9.8%. Sample: blood. The receptors were sampled from a woman in her twenties or thirties with Graves' ophthalmopathy.

The chain joins TRBV7-9 to TRBJ1-1; D gene uncertain. Germline CDR1 reads SEHNR; CDR2 reads FQNEAQ (reference sequence). The ends were cut back, 8 bases at V and 2 bases at J, with 6 bases in the middle. CDR3 length: 11 residues. The DNA for the CDR3 is TGTGCCAGCTACACAAACACTGAAGCTTTCTTT. Amino acids: CASYTNTEAFF.

This clonotype occurred many times. The chain joins TRBV28 to TRBJ2-6, with TRBD2 matching over 7 bases. The ends lost 7 bases at V and 5 bases at J; junction bases unmatched: 17. The germline V gene has CDR1 MDHEN and CDR2 SYDVKM. This CDR3 has 18 residues. CDR3 DNA: TGTGCCAGCATTTCGGGGGGACGCGCCGGTTCAAGGGCCAACGTCCTGACTTTC. Translation: CASISGGRAGSRANVLTF.

This chain's CDR3 is CASSEMPGTGLDEQYF. CDR3 nucleotide sequence: TGTGCCAGCAGTGAGATGCCCGGGACAGGGTTGGACGAGCAGTACTTC. The chain couples TRBV6-2 or TRBV6-3 to TRBJ2-7, with TRBD1 matching over 9 bases. Germline values: CDR1 MNHEY, CDR2 SVGEGT. CDR3 size: 16 residues. V lost 5 bases and J lost 5; bases outside the gene matches: 13.

This clonotype turned up a few times. The chain recombines TRBV3-1 with TRBJ1-3; 7 positions agree with TRBD1. Germline trimming cut 1 base from V and 0 bases from J; bases unmatched to any gene: 6. CDR3 length: 17 amino acids. Looked up from germline, CDR1 is LGHDT and CDR2 is YNNKEL (reference sequence). This CDR3 is CASSQGGQGGSGNTIYF. CDR3 bases: TGTGCCAGCAGCCAAGGCGGCCAGGGGGGCTCTGGAAACACCATATATTTT.

This clonotype was observed at least ten times. This rearrangement joins TRBV28 to TRBJ2-4; 7 positions agree with TRBD2. Germline CDR1 and CDR2: MDHEN and SYDVKM. Trimming cost V 6 bases and J 1 base; bases outside gene matches: 9. This CDR3 is built from 16 residues. CDR3 sequence: CASRPWGGSAKNIQYF. Here the CDR3 DNA reads TGTGCCAGCAGACCCTGGGGGGGATCGGCCAAAAACATTCAGTACTTC.

In its sample, this clonotype was seen a few times. Given a much more abundant clone one base away, this may be a read error. J is TRBJ1-2 and V is TRBV5-1; D not resolved. Germline V lookup: CDR1 SGHRS, CDR2 YFSETQ. The CDR3 contains 13 residues. CDR3 region: CSSSHQGDYGYTF. As DNA, the CDR3 is TGCTCCAGCAGTCATCAAGGTGACTATGGCTACACCTTC.

The chain recombines TRBV4-2 with TRBJ2-5, with 8 bases matching TRBD1. V trimming: 4 bases; J trimming: 4 bases; junction bases outside the gene matches: 14. The CDR3 sequence is 17 residues long. From germline, CDR1 is LGHNA and CDR2 YNFKEQ. The CDR3 is CASSPSQGDGSLETQYF. In DNA form, the CDR3 reads TGTGCCAGCAGCCCCTCACAGGGGGACGGTTCGTTAGAGACCCAGTACTTC.

In DNA, the CDR3 is TGTGCCAGCAGTGAAGAGTTCGTGACATCGTACCAAGAGACCCAGTACTTC. This translates into CASSEEFVTSYQETQYF. This chain links TRBV25-1 with TRBJ2-5, with D unresolved. CDR1 and CDR2 (germline): MGHDK, SYGVNS. The CDR3 spans 17 residues. V was shortened by 2 bases and J by 0 bases, with 16 bases between the two germline ends.

This chain uses TRBV7-9 with TRBJ1-1; no firm D call. In germline, CDR1 is SEHNR, CDR2 FQNEAQ (reference sequence). V lost 1 base and J lost 6, with 6 bases in between. The length of the CDR3 is 12 residues. The CDR3 bases are TGTGCCAGCAGCTTAGAGGCCCCTGAAGCTTTCTTT. Translating it yields CASSLEAPEAFF.

This clonotype appeared a few times. A much bigger clone sits one base away, suggesting this may be a read error. The V gene is TRBV6-1, the J gene TRBJ2-4; the D gene is possibly TRBD2 (5 bases). Per germline, CDR1 MNHNS and CDR2 SASEGT. The CDR3 spans 13 residues. This chain's CDR3 is CASKDLAKNIKYF. CDR3 nucleotide sequence: TGTGCCAGCAAGGACCTAGCCAAAAACATTAAGTACTTC.

This clonotype was recorded many times. The genes are TRBV20-1 and TRBJ2-7; D may correspond to TRBD1 or TRBD2 (5 bases each). Deletions cut 3 bases from V and 4 bases from J, with 10 bases between. This CDR3 comprises 12 residues. Germline CDR1 DFQATT, CDR2 SNEGSKA (reference sequence). The CDR3: CSASEGRYEQYF. CDR3 nucleotides: TGCAGTGCTAGTGAGGGACGTTACGAGCAGTACTTC.

The table lists this clonotype with many counts. CDR3 DNA: TGCAGTGCTAGAGGACTAGCGGGAGTATGGGGCCGCTACGAGCAGTACTTC. Its protein is CSARGLAGVWGRYEQYF. The chain couples TRBV20-1 to TRBJ2-7, with 12 positions matching TRBD2. This CDR3 region has 17 residues. The germline V gene encodes CDR1 DFQATT and CDR2 SNEGSKA (reference sequence). Unmatched junction bases numbered 10, after V lost 1 base and J lost 3 bases.

This clonotype was counted many times. The gene calls are TRBV27 and TRBJ2-7; no firm D call. V lost 2 bases and J 4 bases, leaving 9 bases between the germline ends. The germline gives CDR1 MNHEY, CDR2 SMNVEV (reference sequence). This CDR3 region has 13 residues. The CDR3 region is CASSLGTRYEQYF. Written as DNA, the CDR3 is TGTGCCAGCAGTTTAGGCACCCGGTACGAGCAGTACTTC.

In this sample, this clonotype turned up many times. V is TRBV30 and J is TRBJ1-1; possibly TRBD1 for D (6 bases). Germline CDR1 is GTSNPN and CDR2 is SVGIG (reference sequence). V lost 5 bases and J lost 11, with 24 bases in between. CDR3 size: 14 residues. The DNA of the CDR3 is TGTGCCTGGCAGTGGGGGGGGCTCCTCGGCTGGGCTTTCTTT. Its translation: CAWQWGGLLGWAFF.